This T cell receptor (beta chain) was sequenced during a study of vaccination effects on CD4 cells after COVID-19. This clone was seen once. Its antigen is not identified. This CDR3 contains 14 residues. CDR1 and CDR2 (germline): MGHRA, YSYEKL. The V end was cut by 8 bases, the J end by 2 bases, with 14 bases between. Repertoires were generated with immunoSEQ multiplex PCR, while TCRdb's copy carries only in-frame clones and drops some. The data contain about 79,000 clones, 74% of them singletons. Pools of viral peptides were used by the ViraFEST assay to expand antigen-specific CD4+ T cells ahead of sequencing. Culturing for 9 to 10 days preceded CD4+ T cell isolation.

This chain uses TRBV4-1 with TRBJ2-3, with D possibly being TRBD2 (5 bases). This material consisted of CD4+ T cells from PBMCs cultured with HCoV-229E spike peptides, taken before COVID-19 vaccination. This sequence was found in a human donor who received a COVID-19 vaccine. CDR3 sequence reads: CASSVGDYTDTQYF. For the CDR3, the DNA is TGCGCCAGCTCCGTGGGCGACTACACAGATACGCAGTATTTT.